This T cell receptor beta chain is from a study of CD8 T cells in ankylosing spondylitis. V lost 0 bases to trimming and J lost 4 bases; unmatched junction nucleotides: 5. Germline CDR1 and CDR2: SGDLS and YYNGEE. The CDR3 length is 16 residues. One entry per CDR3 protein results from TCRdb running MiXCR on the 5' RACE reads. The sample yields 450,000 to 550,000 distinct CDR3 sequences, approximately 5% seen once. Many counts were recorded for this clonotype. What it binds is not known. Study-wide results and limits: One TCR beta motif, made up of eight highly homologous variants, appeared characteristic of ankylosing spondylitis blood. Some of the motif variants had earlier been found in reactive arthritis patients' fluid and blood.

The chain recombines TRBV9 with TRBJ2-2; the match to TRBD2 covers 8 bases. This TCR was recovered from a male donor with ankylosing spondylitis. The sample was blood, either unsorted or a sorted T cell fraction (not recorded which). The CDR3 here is CASSVGIAGPTGELFF. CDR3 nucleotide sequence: TGTGCCAGCAGCGTAGGAATAGCGGGGCCCACCGGGGAGCTGTTTTTT.